The 7 T cell receptor beta chains listed next were all sequenced from one sample in a study of T cells in Graves' hyperthyroidism and ophthalmopathy. Researchers took RNA transcripts and amplified the TCR beta CDR3 regions from them. Carried out on the TCR CDR3, a first-round RT-PCR used the HTBI primer set. TCRdb fed the multiplex PCR reads into MiXCR, producing one record per CDR3 protein. The sample yields hundreds of thousands of distinct CDR3 sequences, about 45% seen once. Sequencing was performed on peripheral blood or thyroid tissue (not recorded which). The receptors derive from an adult man with Graves' disease, either hyperthyroidism or ophthalmopathy (not recorded which).

As concerns this clonotype: A read error may account for a junction end that differs from germline. DNA of the CDR3: TGTGCCAGCAGCTTCCTAGATACTACCTATGGCTACGCCTTC. Protein sequence: CASSFLDTTYGYAF. The chain combines TRBV7-8 with TRBJ1-2; D is undetermined. Per the germline V gene, CDR1 is SGHVS and CDR2 is FQNEAQ. The CDR3 extends over 14 amino acids.

The chain carries TRBV24-1 and TRBJ1-5; possibly TRBD1 for D (5 bases). V lost 11 bases, J lost 1 base, and 17 bases lay in between. Germline V gene data show CDR1 as KGHDR and CDR2 as SFDVKD. CDR3 size: 15 residues. CDR3: CASSFGARSNQPQHF. CDR3 nucleotides: TGTGCCAGTAGTTTTGGGGCCCGCAGCAATCAGCCCCAGCATTTT.

This chain connects TRBV24-1 to TRBJ2-5; no definite D call. The CDR3 runs to 14 residues. V dropped 2 bases and J dropped 2 bases, with 8 bases sitting between them. Germline V lookup: CDR1 KGHDR, CDR2 SFDVKD. CDR3 in DNA: TGTGCCACCAGTGATTGGAATGAGCAAGAGACCCAGTACTTC. As protein: CATSDWNEQETQYF.

The gene calls are TRBV7-9 and TRBJ2-5, with D hard to call. The CDR3 runs to 15 residues. Germline-derived CDR1 and CDR2 are SEHNR and FQNEAQ (reference sequence). V was trimmed by 4 bases and J by 2 bases, leaving 14 bases between them. The CDR3 is CASSSPVDPQETQYF. The CDR3 nucleotides read TGTGCCAGCAGCTCGCCCGTCGACCCTCAAGAGACCCAGTACTTC.

A word on this clonotype: Its ends do not fully match the called genes, so a read error is possible. This chain connects TRBV7-2 to TRBJ1-3; 10 nucleotides align to TRBD1. This CDR3 has 13 amino acids. Per germline, CDR1 SGHTA and CDR2 FQGNSA. CDR3 protein: CASRRDRGITIYF. CDR3 in DNA: TGTGCCAGCAGGCGGGACAGGGGAATCACCATATATTTT.

The V and J genes are TRBV6-1 and TRBJ2-7; D may match TRBD1 or TRBD2 (5 bases each). The length of the CDR3 is 13 residues. The V end was cut by 6 bases, the J end by 6 bases, with 15 bases between. The germline V gene has CDR1 MNHNS and CDR2 SASEGT. The CDR3 nucleotides are TGTGCCAGCAGCGTAGGACAACGGGGCGAGCAGTACTTC. Its protein is CASSVGQRGEQYF.

Many counts were recorded for this clonotype. This chain links TRBV10-3 with TRBJ1-1; a weak D match, TRBD1 (5 bases). Germline V gene data show CDR1 as ENHRY and CDR2 as SYGVKD. Trimming shortened V by 10 bases and J by 5 bases, and 17 bases separated the two germline ends. This CDR3 has 13 amino acids. The CDR3 protein is CATIGHPVTEAFF. The CDR3 nucleotides are TGTGCCACCATTGGACACCCGGTAACTGAAGCTTTCTTT.